The rows below give T cell receptor beta chains drawn from one sample of a study of Ad26.COV2.S vaccination and SARS-CoV-2 variants. Method: immunoSEQ multiplex PCR; TCRdb's copy keeps in-frame clones and lacks some. The profile shows around 340,000 clones, about 88% of them singletons. The sample was peripheral blood, taken in a trial of Ad26.COV2.S vaccine versus placebo. The source is a person between 18 and 59 years old who received the Ad26.COV2.S COVID-19 vaccine or a placebo. CDR3s include the opening cysteine and the closing phenylalanine or tryptophan. D genes are given only for firm matches. Part of the rows lack a size; the others show once, few, many or a class for expanded clones.

J gene: TRBJ1-1; clone size: NA; V gene: TRBV28; D gene: NA; CDR3 DNA: TGTGCCAGCAGTATCGGACAGATGAACACTGAAGCTTTCTTT; CDR3 protein: CASSIGQMNTEAFF
J gene: TRBJ2-4; clone size: NA; V gene: TRBV25-1; D gene: NA; CDR3 DNA: TGTGCCAGCAGTGAGGCGGAGGCCAAAAACATTCAGTACTTC; CDR3 protein: CASSEAEAKNIQYF
J gene: TRBJ2-5; clone size: once; V gene: TRBV7-7; D gene: NA; CDR3 DNA: TGTGCCAGCAGCTTATCCATGGGAATGGGGGAAGAGACCCAGTACTTC; CDR3 protein: CASSLSMGMGEETQYF
J gene: TRBJ2-3; clone size: NA; V gene: TRBV19; D gene: TRBD2; CDR3 DNA: TGTGCCAGTAGTATCGGGACTAGCAGGGATATGGGCACAGATACGCAGTATTTT; CDR3 protein: CASSIGTSRDMGTDTQYF
J gene: TRBJ2-1; clone size: once; V gene: TRBV29-1; D gene: TRBD1; CDR3 DNA: TGCAGCGTTGAGCCCCCGGGACAGAACAATGAGCAGTTCTTC; CDR3 protein: CSVEPPGQNNEQFF
J gene: TRBJ2-2; clone size: NA; V gene: TRBV19; D gene: NA; CDR3 DNA: TGTGCCAGTCGTCTTTTGGACAGAAACACCGGGGAGCTGTTTTTT; CDR3 protein: CASRLLDRNTGELFF
J gene: TRBJ2-5; clone size: NA; V gene: TRBV30; D gene: TRBD2; CDR3 DNA: TGTGCCCCTGGTACTAGCGGGAGATTGGGAGAGACCCAGTACTTC; CDR3 protein: CAPGTSGRLGETQYF
J gene: TRBJ1-1; clone size: NA; V gene: TRBV19; D gene: NA; CDR3 DNA: TGTGCCAGTAGTATGGAGACTGAAGCTTTCTTT; CDR3 protein: CASSMETEAFF
J gene: TRBJ2-5; clone size: NA; V gene: TRBV28; D gene: NA; CDR3 DNA: TGTGCCAGCAGTTTCCCGAAGCGGACGGGACAAGAGACCCAGTACTTC; CDR3 protein: CASSFPKRTGQETQYF
J gene: TRBJ2-7; clone size: NA; V gene: TRBV18; D gene: TRBD1; CDR3 DNA: TGTGCCAGCTCACACAGGGAACGACAGGGGTACGAGCAGTACTTC; CDR3 protein: CASSHRERQGYEQYF
J gene: TRBJ2-2; clone size: NA; V gene: TRBV5-1; D gene: TRBD2; CDR3 DNA: TGCGCCAGCAGCTTGGGACTAGCGGGTTCAGGGGAGCTGTTTTTT; CDR3 protein: CASSLGLAGSGELFF
J gene: TRBJ2-7; clone size: NA; V gene: TRBV6-2/TRBV6-3; D gene: NA; CDR3 DNA: TGTGCCAGCAGCTGGGGCTCCTACGAGCAGTACTTC; CDR3 protein: CASSWGSYEQYF
J gene: TRBJ2-6; clone size: NA; V gene: TRBV28; D gene: NA; CDR3 DNA: TGTGCCAGCAGTGCCCTCGGGGTAGCGGCCCGGACGGGGGCCAACGTCCTGACTTTC; CDR3 protein: CASSALGVAARTGANVLTF
J gene: TRBJ2-3; clone size: NA; V gene: TRBV7-9; D gene: NA; CDR3 DNA: TGTGCCAGCAGCTTAGTACCGTCAGATACGCAGTATTTT; CDR3 protein: CASSLVPSDTQYF
J gene: TRBJ1-3; clone size: NA; V gene: TRBV28; D gene: NA; CDR3 DNA: TGTGCCAGCAGTTTGACCCCGAACGGAAACACCATATATTTT; CDR3 protein: CASSLTPNGNTIYF
J gene: TRBJ2-5; clone size: NA; V gene: TRBV19; D gene: TRBD1; CDR3 DNA: TGTGCCAGTAGTACCGGGACAGGGGGAGAGACCCAGTACTTC; CDR3 protein: CASSTGTGGETQYF
J gene: TRBJ1-1; clone size: NA; V gene: TRBV18; D gene: TRBD1; CDR3 DNA: TGTGCCAGCGCACGACAGGGAACGGACACTGAAGCTTTCTTT; CDR3 protein: CASARQGTDTEAFF
J gene: TRBJ1-1; clone size: NA; V gene: TRBV19; D gene: NA; CDR3 DNA: TGTGCCAGTAGTCTGGGGACCCCGGGCACTGAAGCTTTCTTT; CDR3 protein: CASSLGTPGTEAFF
J gene: TRBJ2-4; clone size: NA; V gene: TRBV7-2; D gene: NA; CDR3 DNA: TGTGCCAGCAGCGGAGGAACCAAAAACATTCAGTACTTC; CDR3 protein: CASSGGTKNIQYF
J gene: TRBJ1-6; clone size: few; V gene: TRBV5-1; D gene: NA; CDR3 DNA: TGCGCCAGCAGCTTAATGGTTAATTCACCCCTCCACTTT; CDR3 protein: CASSLMVNSPLHF
J gene: TRBJ1-4; clone size: once; V gene: TRBV7-9; D gene: NA; CDR3 DNA: TGTGCCAGCAGCCCATCGCGGGGGGGGGCAACTAATGAAAAACTGTTTTTT; CDR3 protein: CASSPSRGGATNEKLFF
J gene: TRBJ1-5; clone size: NA; V gene: TRBV10-3; D gene: NA; CDR3 DNA: TGTGCCATCAGTGAGTCGAATGGGCGGGAGAATCAGCCCCAGCATTTT; CDR3 protein: CAISESNGRENQPQHF
J gene: TRBJ1-1; clone size: NA; V gene: TRBV5-6; D gene: NA; CDR3 DNA: TGTGCCAGCAGCTTCGTGGGGGGTTACACTGAAGCTTTCTTT; CDR3 protein: CASSFVGGYTEAFF
J gene: TRBJ2-1; clone size: NA; V gene: TRBV6-2/TRBV6-3; D gene: TRBD2; CDR3 DNA: TGTGCCAGCAGTTATGGTAGCGGGGGGGCGGGTGAGCAGTTCTTC; CDR3 protein: CASSYGSGGAGEQFF
J gene: TRBJ2-7; clone size: NA; V gene: TRBV19; D gene: TRBD2; CDR3 DNA: TGTGCCAGTAGTACCGCCTCCGGACTAGCGGCGTCCTACGAGCAGTACTTC; CDR3 protein: CASSTASGLAASYEQYF
J gene: TRBJ2-1; clone size: NA; V gene: TRBV7-2; D gene: NA; CDR3 DNA: TGTGCCAGCAGCCGAACCCCAGAGCCTGAGCAGTTCTTC; CDR3 protein: CASSRTPEPEQFF
J gene: TRBJ2-7; clone size: NA; V gene: TRBV18; D gene: NA; CDR3 DNA: TGTGCCAGCTCACCGTTCCAGACAACATCCTACGAGCAGTACTTC; CDR3 protein: CASSPFQTTSYEQYF
J gene: TRBJ2-7; clone size: NA; V gene: TRBV5-1; D gene: NA; CDR3 DNA: TGCGCCAGCAGCTTGGACCCCAGGGGCGGAGAGCAGTACTTC; CDR3 protein: CASSLDPRGGEQYF
J gene: TRBJ2-1; clone size: NA; V gene: TRBV7-2; D gene: TRBD2; CDR3 DNA: TGTGCCAGCAGCTTGGGGGGGACCACCTACAATGAGCAGTTCTTC; CDR3 protein: CASSLGGTTYNEQFF
J gene: TRBJ1-6; clone size: NA; V gene: TRBV19; D gene: TRBD1; CDR3 DNA: TGTGCCAGTAGTAATACGATACGCCGGGACAGGGGGCCGCGTAATTCACCCCTCCACTTT; CDR3 protein: CASSNTIRRDRGPRNSPLHF
J gene: TRBJ1-1; clone size: NA; V gene: TRBV5-4; D gene: NA; CDR3 DNA: TGTGCCAGCAGCTTCAGGGGTAGCACTGAAGCTTTCTTT; CDR3 protein: CASSFRGSTEAFF
J gene: TRBJ2-2; clone size: NA; V gene: TRBV14; D gene: NA; CDR3 DNA: TGTGCCAGCAGCCAAGATAGGGGCACCGGGGAGCTGTTTTTT; CDR3 protein: CASSQDRGTGELFF
J gene: TRBJ2-3; clone size: NA; V gene: TRBV18; D gene: NA; CDR3 DNA: TGTGCCAGCTCGAGGGATCTCACAGATACGCAGTATTTT; CDR3 protein: CASSRDLTDTQYF
J gene: TRBJ2-3; clone size: NA; V gene: TRBV15; D gene: TRBD2; CDR3 DNA: TGTGCCACCAGGCGAGAGCGGGGGCCTAGCACAGATACGCAGTATTTT; CDR3 protein: CATRRERGPSTDTQYF
J gene: TRBJ2-7; clone size: NA; V gene: TRBV19; D gene: NA; CDR3 DNA: TGTGCCAGTAGTATAGCATCAGGATTTTCCTACGAGCAGTACTTC; CDR3 protein: CASSIASGFSYEQYF
J gene: TRBJ2-7; clone size: NA; V gene: TRBV7-3; D gene: NA; CDR3 DNA: TGTGCCAGCAGCCTAACTAGTGGCTACGAGCAGTACTTC; CDR3 protein: CASSLTSGYEQYF
J gene: TRBJ2-1; clone size: NA; V gene: TRBV19; D gene: TRBD2; CDR3 DNA: TGTGCCAGTAGTATAGATCGACTAGCGGGGTACTCCTACAATGAGCAGTTCTTC; CDR3 protein: CASSIDRLAGYSYNEQFF
J gene: TRBJ2-7; clone size: NA; V gene: TRBV10-2; D gene: NA; CDR3 DNA: TGCGCCAGGCCGGTTGCCCGCCAGCAGGCCTACGAGCAGTACTTC; CDR3 protein: CARPVARQQAYEQYF
J gene: TRBJ2-4; clone size: few; V gene: TRBV19; D gene: TRBD1; CDR3 DNA: TGTGCCAGTACCGGACAGGGGGCAGACATTCAGTACTTC; CDR3 protein: CASTGQGADIQYF
J gene: TRBJ2-3; clone size: once; V gene: TRBV4-2; D gene: TRBD1; CDR3 DNA: TGTGCCAGCAGCCAAGAGGTTTTCGTGGCGCGGACAGGGGCTGATACGCAGTATTTT; CDR3 protein: CASSQEVFVARTGADTQYF
J gene: TRBJ2-7; clone size: NA; V gene: TRBV3-1/TRBV3-2; D gene: NA; CDR3 DNA: TGTGCCAGCGGCGCGGTCGGCTCCTACGAGCAGTACTTC; CDR3 protein: CASGAVGSYEQYF
J gene: TRBJ2-1; clone size: NA; V gene: TRBV12-3/TRBV12-4; D gene: NA; CDR3 DNA: TGTGCCAGCAGTACAGGGTATAGGAAGTTCTTC; CDR3 protein: CASSTGYRKFF
J gene: TRBJ1-2; clone size: NA; V gene: TRBV18; D gene: TRBD1; CDR3 DNA: TGTGCCAGCTCACGACCCTCCGGGACAGGGGGCGGTGGCTACACCTTC; CDR3 protein: CASSRPSGTGGGGYTF
J gene: TRBJ2-1; clone size: NA; V gene: TRBV11-3; D gene: NA; CDR3 DNA: TGTGCCAGCAGCTTAGGGTCCGGGAATGAGCAGTTCTTC; CDR3 protein: CASSLGSGNEQFF
J gene: TRBJ1-4; clone size: NA; V gene: TRBV6-5; D gene: TRBD1; CDR3 DNA: TGTGCCAGCAGTTCAACAGGGGCTTACGGTGAAAAACTGTTTTTT; CDR3 protein: CASSSTGAYGEKLFF
J gene: TRBJ2-3; clone size: NA; V gene: TRBV5-1; D gene: NA; CDR3 DNA: TGCGCCAGCAGCTTGCGGGACCCTACTAGCACAGATACGCAGTATTTT; CDR3 protein: CASSLRDPTSTDTQYF
J gene: TRBJ2-2; clone size: NA; V gene: TRBV7-9; D gene: NA; CDR3 DNA: TGTGCCAGCAGCGAATGGACCGGGGAGCTGTTTTTT; CDR3 protein: CASSEWTGELFF
J gene: TRBJ1-2; clone size: NA; V gene: TRBV7-8; D gene: TRBD1; CDR3 DNA: TGTGCCAGCAGCCTCTCAGGACAGGGGGGCTATGGCTACACCTTC; CDR3 protein: CASSLSGQGGYGYTF
J gene: TRBJ2-3; clone size: NA; V gene: TRBV7-9; D gene: NA; CDR3 DNA: TGTGCCAGCAGCTTAGGATCGGGGAGCACAGATACGCAGTATTTT; CDR3 protein: CASSLGSGSTDTQYF
J gene: TRBJ2-7; clone size: few; V gene: TRBV18; D gene: NA; CDR3 DNA: TGTGCCAGCTCACCACGCCGGGACTACGAGCAGTACTTC; CDR3 protein: CASSPRRDYEQYF
J gene: TRBJ2-5; clone size: NA; V gene: TRBV24-1; D gene: NA; CDR3 DNA: TGTGCCACCAGTGATTTGTGGGAGACCCAGTACTTC; CDR3 protein: CATSDLWETQYF
J gene: TRBJ2-7; clone size: NA; V gene: TRBV30; D gene: NA; CDR3 DNA: TGTGCCTGGACCGGGACGGCGGACTTGTACGAGCAGTACTTC; CDR3 protein: CAWTGTADLYEQYF
J gene: TRBJ1-2; clone size: NA; V gene: TRBV7-2; D gene: TRBD1; CDR3 DNA: TGTGCCAGCAGCTTAGCTAACTCCGGGACAGGGGGTGGCTACACCTTC; CDR3 protein: CASSLANSGTGGGYTF
J gene: TRBJ2-3; clone size: few; V gene: TRBV5-1; D gene: TRBD2; CDR3 DNA: TGCGCCAGCAGCTTGGGGAGTTCTAGCGGCGGCACAGATACGCAGTATTTT; CDR3 protein: CASSLGSSSGGTDTQYF
J gene: TRBJ2-7; clone size: NA; V gene: TRBV5-1; D gene: TRBD2; CDR3 DNA: TGCGCCAGCAGCTCTAGCGGGAGTCACTACGAGCAGTACTTC; CDR3 protein: CASSSSGSHYEQYF